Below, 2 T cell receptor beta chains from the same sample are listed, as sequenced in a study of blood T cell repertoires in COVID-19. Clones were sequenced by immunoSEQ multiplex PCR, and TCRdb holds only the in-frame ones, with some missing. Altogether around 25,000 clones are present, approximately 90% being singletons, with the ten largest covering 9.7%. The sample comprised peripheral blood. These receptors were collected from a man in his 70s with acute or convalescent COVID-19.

This CDR3 reads CATQEGGEGTDTQYF. The CDR3 nucleotides read TGTGCCACCCAGGAAGGGGGGGAGGGCACAGATACGCAGTATTTT. The chain carries TRBV28 and TRBJ2-3; tentatively, D is TRBD2 (7 bases). Between the trimmed V and J ends, which lost 10 bases and 1 base, there was a span of 18 bases. The CDR3 spans 15 residues. Germline V gives CDR1 MDHEN, CDR2 SYDVKM.

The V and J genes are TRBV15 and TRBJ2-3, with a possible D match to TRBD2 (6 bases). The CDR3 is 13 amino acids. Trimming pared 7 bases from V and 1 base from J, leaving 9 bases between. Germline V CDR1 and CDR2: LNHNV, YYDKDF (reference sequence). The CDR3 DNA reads TGTGCCACCAATCCGGGAGGCACAGATACGCAGTATTTT. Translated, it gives CATNPGGTDTQYF.